What follows are 27 T cell receptor beta chains derived from one specimen sequenced in a study of vaccination and CD4 T cells after COVID-19. Treatment here: approximately nine-day PBMC culture with coronavirus spike peptide pools or control peptides (ViraFEST assay). Ahead of the COVID-19 pandemic (2011-2018), the CD4+ T cells of the unexposed donor were collected. The antigens of these receptors remain unknown. At the Johns Hopkins FTIC core, DNA taken from cultured CD4+ T cells was sequenced by way of the Oncomine TCR Beta short-read assay. TCRdb used MiXCR to reprocess the PCR reads, holding one entry per CDR3 protein. The sample carries over 6,500 distinct CDR3 sequences, roughly 50% recorded once. Sample: CD4+ T cells from blood, cultured in vitro. These receptor sequences come from a human donor in good health.

For this clonotype: An end of the junction does not agree with germline; a read error may underlie this. The rearrangement uses TRBV7-9 and TRBJ2-5; D perhaps matches TRBD1 (6 bases). The CDR3 runs 14 residues. Germline V lookup: CDR1 SEHNR, CDR2 FQNEAQ (reference sequence). CDR3: CASSLDRLQETQYF. The CDR3 nucleotides read TGTGCCAGCAGTTTAGACAGGCTCCAAGAGACCCAGTACTTC.

The J gene is TRBJ2-2, the V gene TRBV7-9; TRBD2 agrees at 7 bases. The V segment lost 5 bases and the J segment 8 bases; nucleotides outside the gene matches: 11. The CDR3 sequence is 15 residues long. From germline, CDR1 is SEHNR and CDR2 FQNEAQ (reference sequence). The CDR3 DNA is TGTGCCAGCAGCCGCGGGACTAATCTACCGGGGGAGCTGTTTTTT. Amino acid sequence: CASSRGTNLPGELFF.

The rearrangement links TRBV20-1 to TRBJ2-7; TRBD2 matches at 11 bases. The V segment lost 5 bases and the J segment 10 bases; nucleotides outside the gene matches: 10. This CDR3 has 13 residues. Germline V lookup: CDR1 DFQATT, CDR2 SNEGSKA (reference sequence). As DNA, the CDR3 is TGCAGTGCTCGAGGACTAGCGGGCCACTCCCAGTACTTC. This gives the protein CSARGLAGHSQYF.

In this sample, this clonotype turned up a few times. The chain couples TRBV6-2 or TRBV6-3 to TRBJ2-1; 11 bases line up with TRBD1. CDR3 length: 15 amino acids. CDR1 is MNHEY, CDR2 SVGEGT, per germline. Trimming at V came to 6 bases and at J to 2 bases, leaving 3 bases not matched to a gene. The CDR3 here is CASSTGQGAYNEQFF. The CDR3 DNA is TGTGCCAGCAGCACGGGACAGGGGGCCTACAATGAGCAGTTCTTC.

The chain couples TRBV9 to TRBJ1-1; 8 nucleotides match TRBD1. The CDR3 has 15 amino acids. Trimming removed 0 bases from V and 0 bases from J; junction bases left unmatched: 1. Germline CDR1 and CDR2: SGDLS and YYNGEE. The CDR3: CASSVEGQVNTEAFF. The CDR3 coding sequence is TGTGCCAGCAGCGTAGAGGGACAGGTGAACACTGAAGCTTTCTTT.

The chain combines TRBV7-9 with TRBJ2-7, with unresolved D. V was shortened by 5 bases and J by 7 bases, with 18 bases between the two germline ends. Germline CDR1 is SEHNR and CDR2 is FQNEAQ (reference sequence). There are 14 residues in the CDR3. CDR3 in DNA: TGTGCCAGCAGCGCCTCGGCGGCCGGTGGGGAGCAGTACTTC. As protein: CASSASAAGGEQYF.

The rearrangement joins TRBV20-1 to TRBJ1-2; 7 positions match TRBD1. Germline CDR1 is DFQATT and CDR2 is SNEGSKA (reference sequence). V dropped 6 bases and J dropped 6; count of bases not matched to a gene: 25. This CDR3 is built from 18 residues. The DNA of the CDR3 is TGCAGTGCCTGGGGGCAAGACAGGGTTGATTTTTTGGCGGATGGCTACACCTTC. Its translation: CSAWGQDRVDFLADGYTF.

This chain connects TRBV7-2 to TRBJ2-1; possibly TRBD1 for D (6 bases). CDR1 and CDR2 from the germline V gene are SGHTA and FQGNSA. This CDR3 comprises 13 residues. V lost 8 bases to trimming and J lost 2 bases, with 10 bases between them. The CDR3 spells CASSDRPYNEQFF. The CDR3 DNA is TGTGCCAGCTCAGACAGGCCCTACAATGAGCAGTTCTTC.

CDR3 in DNA: TGTGCCAGCAGCCCCTCAGATGGGGCCAACGTCCTGACTTTC. Its protein is CASSPSDGANVLTF. The chain is built from TRBV5-4 and TRBJ2-6; unclear D gene. The CDR3 sequence is 14 residues long. The ends were cut back, 4 bases at V and 3 bases at J, with 8 bases in the middle. Germline CDR1 SGHNT, CDR2 YYREEE (reference sequence).

The chain recombines TRBV4-3 with TRBJ1-1; no definite D call. This CDR3 is 16 amino acids long. The germline V and J ends were trimmed by 1 base and 1 base, with 13 bases remaining between them. Germline lookup yields CDR1 LGHNA and CDR2 YSLEER. The DNA for the CDR3 is TGCGCCAGCAGCCAAGCCCATCTTGGGTGGAACACTGAAGCTTTCTTT. Translation: CASSQAHLGWNTEAFF.

This sequence joins TRBV7-2 and TRBJ1-2; D is undetermined. CDR3 length: 14 amino acids. Germline V CDR1 and CDR2: SGHTA, FQGNSA. Trimming cost V 6 bases and J 0 bases, with 11 bases left between them. The DNA of the CDR3 is TGTGCCAGCAGGATGGAGCTAGCTAACTATGGCTACACCTTC. As protein: CASRMELANYGYTF.

The J gene is TRBJ1-2, the V gene TRBV6-2 or TRBV6-3; a weak D match, TRBD1 (6 bases). Germline-derived CDR1 and CDR2 are MNHEY and SVGEGT. Deletions cut 8 bases from V and 6 bases from J, with 16 bases between. The CDR3 has 13 residues. CDR3 DNA: TGTGCCAGCCGCCTTGGGGGGGGCAATGGCTACACCTTC. Protein product: CASRLGGGNGYTF.

The V call is TRBV7-2, the J call TRBJ1-2; D might be TRBD1 (5 bases). The length of the CDR3 is 18 residues. The V gene lost 7 bases and the J gene lost 1 base, with 25 bases spanning the gap. Germline V gene data show CDR1 as SGHTA and CDR2 as FQGNSA. Written as DNA, the CDR3 is TGTGCCAGCAACAATATACAGGTCCCTTCGCCCTTTAACTATGGCTACACCTTC. Translating gives CASNNIQVPSPFNYGYTF.

This sequence joins TRBV4-1 and TRBJ1-5; D may be TRBD1 (5 bases). The germline V gene encodes CDR1 MGHRA and CDR2 YSYEKL. This CDR3 contains 17 residues. V lost 2 bases, J lost 2 bases, and 16 bases lay in between. The CDR3 DNA reads TGCGCCAGCAGCCAAACCCTAGTGAGGGGCCGCAATCAGCCCCAGCATTTT. It translates to CASSQTLVRGRNQPQHF.

The V gene is TRBV19, the J gene TRBJ2-7, with D maybe TRBD1 (6 bases). This CDR3 region has 13 residues. Germline V gene sequence: CDR1 LNHDA, CDR2 SQIVND (reference sequence). Trimming cost V 4 bases and J 2 bases, with 9 bases left between them. The DNA of the CDR3 is TGTGCCAGTAGTAGCGGACAGACCTACGAGCAGTACTTC. The encoded protein is CASSSGQTYEQYF.

The chain recombines TRBV27 with TRBJ2-3, with TRBD2 matching 9 bases. Looked up from germline, CDR1 is MNHEY and CDR2 is SMNVEV (reference sequence). The CDR3 sequence is 16 residues long. The V gene end was trimmed by 6 bases and the J gene end by 1 base; junction bases not matched to a gene: 8. CDR3 DNA sequence: TGTGCCAGCAGAGCGGGAGGTGTGGTTGGCACAGATACGCAGTATTTT. It encodes CASRAGGVVGTDTQYF.

This rearrangement joins TRBV21-1 to TRBJ1-6. TRBV21-1 is annotated as a pseudogene. The CDR3 runs 14 residues. The CDR3 reads CASSKGDEESPLHF. As DNA, the CDR3 is TGTGCCAGCAGCAAAGGCGACGAGGAATCACCCCTCCACTTT.

This clonotype has more than one count but fewer than ten. This CDR3 reads CASSLESGIGYTF. The CDR3, as DNA: TGTGCCAGCAGCTTAGAGTCAGGAATTGGCTACACCTTC. The V call is TRBV7-6, the J call TRBJ1-2; D uncertain. The V gene's germline CDR1 is SGHVS and CDR2 FNYEAQ. V was trimmed by 1 base and J by 7 bases, leaving 10 bases between them. The CDR3 spans 13 residues.

V is TRBV12-3 or TRBV12-4 and J is TRBJ2-5, with 10 bases matching TRBD1. The CDR3 is 16 residues long. Trimming removed 6 bases from V and 4 bases from J; junction bases left unmatched: 11. CDR3 nucleotide sequence: TGTGCCAGCAGCCAATCCCGGGACAGGGGACGAGAGACCCAGTACTTC. Protein product: CASSQSRDRGRETQYF.

The rearrangement joins TRBV2 to TRBJ1-6; D may be TRBD1 (6 bases). CDR1 is SNHLY, CDR2 FYNNEI, per germline. The CDR3 spans 15 residues. Trimming took 6 bases from V and 4 from J, leaving 13 bases between them. This CDR3 reads CASRTRQAYNSPLHF. In DNA, the CDR3 is TGTGCCAGCAGGACGAGACAGGCATATAATTCACCCCTCCACTTT.

This clonotype was picked up a small number of times. This rearrangement joins TRBV19 to TRBJ1-5; D gene uncertain. This CDR3 comprises 13 residues. Trimming took off 1 base at V and 9 bases at J, with 10 bases between the two ends. Germline V gene lookup returns CDR1 LNHDA and CDR2 SQIVND (reference sequence). CDR3: CASSIAVSGPQHF. CDR3 nucleotide sequence: TGTGCCAGTAGTATAGCTGTGAGTGGGCCCCAGCATTTT.

CDR3 bases: TGTGCCAGCAGTTTGCGGGGGAACACTGAAGCTTTCTTT. As protein: CASSLRGNTEAFF. V is TRBV12-3 or TRBV12-4 and J is TRBJ1-1; no definite D call. The CDR3 is 13 residues long. V was shortened by 3 bases and J by 1 base, with 6 bases between the two germline ends.

The CDR3 is CASSFPGQGHYGYTF. In DNA, the CDR3 is TGTGCCAGCAGCTTTCCGGGACAGGGTCACTATGGCTACACCTTC. The J gene is TRBJ1-2, the V gene TRBV7-2, with 9 bases that match TRBD1. The CDR3 has 15 residues. V trimming: 3 bases; J trimming: 3 bases; junction bases outside the gene matches: 5. Per the germline V gene, CDR1 is SGHTA and CDR2 is FQGNSA.

This rearrangement joins TRBV12-3 or TRBV12-4 to TRBJ1-1, with TRBD1 matching 9 bases. V shed 8 bases, J shed 4 bases, and the junction held 5 bases outside the gene matches. The CDR3 runs 13 residues. The CDR3 DNA reads as TGTGCCAGCTCCGGGACAGGGTTCACTGAAGCTTTCTTT. It encodes CASSGTGFTEAFF.

The chain employs TRBV27 and TRBJ2-5; 13 positions match TRBD2. V shed 4 bases, J shed 3 bases, and the junction held 5 bases outside the gene matches. The germline V gene encodes CDR1 MNHEY and CDR2 SMNVEV (reference sequence). This CDR3 spans 16 amino acids. CDR3: CASSSAGTSGKETQYF. CDR3 sequence (DNA): TGTGCCAGCAGTTCCGCGGGGACTAGCGGGAAAGAGACCCAGTACTTC.

V is TRBV30 and J is TRBJ2-4, with 11 bases aligning to TRBD2. Germline V lookup: CDR1 GTSNPN, CDR2 SVGIG (reference sequence). Trimming at V came to 7 bases and at J to 10 bases, leaving 12 bases not matched to a gene. The CDR3 contains 14 residues. The CDR3 DNA follows: TGTGCCTACCAACTAGCGGGGGTAATAGGAATTCAGTACTTC. Translation: CAYQLAGVIGIQYF.

This chain uses TRBV25-1 with TRBJ1-1, with 7 nucleotides matching TRBD1. Germline CDR1 reads MGHDK; CDR2 reads SYGVNS. J was trimmed by 3 bases and V by 6 bases; bases with no gene match: 4. The CDR3 length is 13 residues. CDR3 region: CASRLTGDTEAFF. The DNA of the CDR3 is TGTGCCAGCAGGTTAACAGGGGACACTGAAGCTTTCTTT.